The 27 T cell receptor beta chains given below trace back to one sample, sequenced in a study of T cell responses to AZD1222 COVID-19 vaccine. The assay was immunoSEQ multiplex PCR, and TCRdb's table has in-frame clones only and misses some. The table lists 120,000 to 150,000 clones, 75% to 90% of them singletons. Sequencing was performed on peripheral blood, taken 28 days after the second AZD1222 dose. These TCRs come from an adult who received the AZD1222 COVID-19 vaccine.

V is TRBV5-8 and J is TRBJ1-6; D call uncertain. V dropped 4 bases and J dropped 7 bases, with 9 bases sitting between them. The CDR3 is made up of 13 amino acids. Germline V gene data show CDR1 as SGHTS and CDR2 as YDEGEE. CDR3 sequence (DNA): TGTGCCAGCAGCCGTACATGGAATTCACCCCTCCACTTT. Translating gives CASSRTWNSPLHF.

This clone has only one observation. CDR3 loop: CASSPRISNEQFF. The CDR3 nucleotides read TGTGCCAGCAGCCCCCGGATCAGCAATGAGCAGTTCTTC. The chain links TRBV7-9 to TRBJ2-1; D gene ambiguous. Trimming stripped 5 bases from V and 6 bases from J, with 11 bases between. The CDR3 loop spans 13 amino acids. The germline V gene has CDR1 SEHNR and CDR2 FQNEAQ (reference sequence).

The genes are TRBV7-2 and TRBJ1-5; TRBD1 matches 10 bases. Germline-derived CDR1 and CDR2 are SGHTA and FQGNSA. This CDR3 is 16 amino acids long. The V segment lost 4 bases and the J segment 2 bases; nucleotides outside the gene matches: 5. The CDR3 protein is CASSSWGTGGNQPQHF. CDR3 nucleotide sequence: TGTGCCAGCAGCTCTTGGGGGACAGGGGGCAATCAGCCCCAGCATTTT.

The J gene is TRBJ1-4, the V gene TRBV28; D remains unclear. The V and J ends lost 6 bases and 8 bases respectively, with 13 bases between them. CDR1 MDHEN and CDR2 SYDVKM come from the germline V gene. CDR3 length equals 13 residues. The CDR3 DNA reads TGTGCCAGCAGGGGCTTAGTTCGGGAAAAACTGTTTTTT. Protein product: CASRGLVREKLFF. Looking up the rest from reference TRBV28 and TRBJ1-4 gives the full variable domain: DVKVTQSSRYLVKRTGEKVFLECVQDMDHENMFWYRQDPGLGLRLIYFSYDVKMKEKGDIPEGYSVSREKKERFSLILESASTNQTSMYLCASRGLVREKLFFGSGTQLSVL.

The CDR3 sequence is CASSLGNTGELFF. CDR3 nucleotide sequence: TGTGCCAGCAGTCTCGGGAACACCGGGGAGCTGTTTTTT. The chain couples TRBV12-3 or TRBV12-4 to TRBJ2-2, with D unclear. This CDR3 has 13 residues. The V and J ends lost 5 bases and 1 base respectively, with 5 bases between them.

This chain joins TRBV27 and TRBJ1-5; D is undetermined. This CDR3 is built from 14 residues. Germline values: CDR1 MNHEY, CDR2 SMNVEV (reference sequence). V was pared by 6 bases and J by 3 bases, with 12 bases between. CDR3 amino acids: CASSLGPTNQPQHF. For the CDR3, the DNA is TGTGCCAGCAGCCTAGGACCGACCAATCAGCCCCAGCATTTT.

This CDR3 is CASSTGLATYEQYV. CDR3 coding DNA: TGTGCCAGCAGCACGGGACTAGCTACCTACGAGCAGTACGTC. The V and J genes are TRBV21-1 and TRBJ2-7; TRBD2 was called by the table and not checked on the DNA. TRBV21-1 is a documented pseudogene. CDR3 length: 14 residues.

The rearrangement joins TRBV5-6 to TRBJ1-2; D possibly corresponds to TRBD1 (5 bases). CDR3 size: 16 residues. Germline V gives CDR1 SGHDT, CDR2 YYEEEE. V was trimmed by 0 bases and J by 6 bases, leaving 18 bases between them. Here the CDR3 DNA reads TGTGCCAGCAGCTTGGCCGTGACAGAAAGATGGGATGGCTACACCTTC. Residues: CASSLAVTERWDGYTF.

This clone has just one count. V gene TRBV6-1 combines with J gene TRBJ1-1, with no clear D. Germline values: CDR1 MNHNS, CDR2 SASEGT. The CDR3 totals 15 residues. V was cut by 3 bases and J by 1 base, with 12 bases left in between. The CDR3: CASSEIRAGNTEAFF. CDR3 nucleotide sequence: TGTGCCAGCAGTGAGATTAGGGCGGGGAACACTGAAGCTTTCTTT.

Written as DNA, the CDR3 is TGTGCCAGTATAGCAGGCCACTCTGGAAACACCATATATTTT. This gives the protein CASIAGHSGNTIYF. The chain carries TRBV19 and TRBJ1-3, with D unresolved. Germline values: CDR1 LNHDA, CDR2 SQIVND (reference sequence). This CDR3 region has 14 residues. The ends were cut back, 7 bases at V and 0 bases at J, with 10 bases in the middle.

In nucleotides, the CDR3 is TGCAGCGTTGGAAGGGGAAGTGAAAAACTGTTTTTT. Amino acid sequence: CSVGRGSEKLFF. J is TRBJ1-4 and V is TRBV29-1, with D possibly being TRBD1 (5 bases). Trimming took off 4 bases at V and 7 bases at J, with 10 bases between the two ends. Germline V CDR1 and CDR2: SQVTM, ANQGSEA. This CDR3 contains 12 residues.

The gene calls are TRBV10-3 and TRBJ2-1, with a weak D call TRBD2 (6 bases). CDR3 size: 16 residues. The germline gives CDR1 ENHRY, CDR2 SYGVKD. V lost 6 bases to trimming and J lost 5 bases, with 20 bases between them. The CDR3 region has the DNA TGTGCCATCAGCAAAGCGACGGGGGTGGGAGACAATGAGCAGTTCTTC. Translated, it gives CAISKATGVGDNEQFF.

The rearrangement joins TRBV11-2 to TRBJ2-5, with D hard to call. Deletions cut 5 bases from V and 1 base from J, with 8 bases between. The CDR3 is made up of 13 amino acids. CDR1 is SGHAT and CDR2 is FQNNGV in the germline V gene. The CDR3 loop is CASSPPPQETQYF. For the CDR3, the DNA is TGTGCCAGCAGCCCCCCGCCCCAAGAGACCCAGTACTTC.

The chain couples TRBV29-1 to TRBJ1-2; the match to TRBD1 covers 8 bases. V dropped 6 bases and J dropped 4; count of bases not matched to a gene: 7. Germline V CDR1 and CDR2: SQVTM, ANQGSEA. The CDR3 has 13 residues. CDR3 bases: TGCAGCGTGCTGACAGGGGACATCTATGGCTACACCTTC. This codes for CSVLTGDIYGYTF.

V gene TRBV10-3 combines with J gene TRBJ2-1, with TRBD2 matching over 8 bases. The CDR3 consists of 15 residues. J was trimmed by 2 bases and V by 7 bases; bases with no gene match: 7. Germline assignment: CDR1 ENHRY and CDR2 SYGVKD. The CDR3 region is CAITEPGGPYNEQFF. CDR3 DNA: TGTGCCATCACTGAACCGGGAGGGCCCTACAATGAGCAGTTCTTC.

The chain uses TRBV18 and TRBJ2-3, with 8 bases matching TRBD2. Germline CDR1 reads KGHSH; CDR2 reads LQKENI. Unmatched junction bases numbered 9, after V lost 0 bases and J lost 7 bases. CDR3 length: 16 amino acids. CDR3 coding DNA: TGTGCCAGCTCACCACCGGTGCGGGAGGCAGGAAATACGCAGTATTTT. This codes for CASSPPVREAGNTQYF. The full variable domain, its missing parts supplied by reference TRBV18 and TRBJ2-3, is NAGVMQNPRHLVRRRGQEARLRCSPMKGHSHVYWYRQLPEEGLKFMVYLQKENIIDESGMPKERFSAEFPKEGPSILRIQQVVRGDSAAYFCASSPPVREAGNTQYFGPGTRLTVL.

This chain uses TRBV15 with TRBJ2-1; 10 bases line up with TRBD2. The ends lost 1 base at V and 6 bases at J; junction bases unmatched: 9. This CDR3 has 17 residues. The germline V gene encodes CDR1 LNHNV and CDR2 YYDKDF (reference sequence). Here the CDR3 DNA reads TGTGCCACCAGCAGAGGGGGAGCGGGAGGGCCGGGCAATGAGCAGTTCTTC. Its protein is CATSRGGAGGPGNEQFF.

The DNA of the CDR3 is TGTGCCAGCAGTTTAAGACGACTAGCGGGCCCCGCCGTAAAGACCCAGTACTTC. This encodes CASSLRRLAGPAVKTQYF. The V gene is TRBV28, the J gene TRBJ2-5; TRBD2 matches at 10 bases. The ends lost 2 bases at V and 6 bases at J; junction bases unmatched: 15. This CDR3 region has 18 residues. Germline CDR1 is MDHEN and CDR2 is SYDVKM.

V usage is TRBV7-2 and J usage is TRBJ2-3; D gene uncertain. Germline CDR1 SGHTA, CDR2 FQGNSA. The CDR3 consists of 13 residues. Trimming left V 5 bases short and J 6 bases short, with 12 bases between. In DNA form, the CDR3 reads TGTGCCAGCAGCCGAGACGGCATGGATACGCAGTATTTT. Encoded protein: CASSRDGMDTQYF. The whole variable domain, filled in from reference TRBV7-2 and TRBJ2-3, reads GAGVSQSPSNKVTEKGKDVELRCDPISGHTALYWYRQSLGQGLEFLIYFQGNSAPDKSGLPSDRFSAERTGGSVSTLTIQRTQQEDSAVYLCASSRDGMDTQYFGPGTRLTVL.

The sample holds a few counts of this clone. CDR3 region: CASSYSTSYNEQFF. The CDR3 DNA follows: TGTGCCAGCAGTTACTCGACTTCCTACAATGAGCAGTTCTTC. The rearrangement uses TRBV6-2 or TRBV6-3 and TRBJ2-1; no reliable D call. The germline V and J ends were trimmed by 0 bases and 1 base, with 4 bases remaining between them. This CDR3 is 14 amino acids long. Germline loops: CDR1 MNHEY, CDR2 SVGEGT.

V usage is TRBV7-3 and J usage is TRBJ2-1, with 7 bases matching TRBD2. CDR1 and CDR2 (germline): SGHTA, FQGTGA. V lost 5 bases to trimming and J lost 4 bases; unmatched junction nucleotides: 14. This CDR3 is built from 17 residues. CDR3 coding DNA: TGTGCCAGCAGCCCCGGGGCTAGCGGAGGCGTGTACAATGAGCAGTTCTTC. It is translated as CASSPGASGGVYNEQFF. Using reference TRBV7-3 and TRBJ2-1 for the parts outside the CDR3, the full variable domain is GAGVSQTPSNKVTEKGKYVELRCDPISGHTALYWYRQSLGQGPEFLIYFQGTGAADDSGLPNDRFFAVRPEGSVSTLKIQRTERGDSAVYLCASSPGASGGVYNEQFFGPGTRLTVL.

The V and J genes are TRBV7-9 and TRBJ2-1, with a tentative D call TRBD1 (6 bases). V was cut by 5 bases and J by 3 bases, with 23 bases left in between. The CDR3 is 18 residues long. Germline CDR1 is SEHNR and CDR2 is FQNEAQ (reference sequence). The CDR3 nucleotides read TGTGCCAGCAGCCCCCCTACCCAGGGCAGGGGATTCTACAATGAGCAGTTCTTC. Translation: CASSPPTQGRGFYNEQFF.

V and J are TRBV9 and TRBJ1-6; 7 bases are a match to TRBD1. J lost 7 bases, V lost 4 bases, and 5 bases had no gene match. The CDR3 is 14 residues long. CDR1 and CDR2 (germline): SGDLS, YYNGEE. The chain's CDR3 is CASSLGQPNSPLHF. The CDR3 DNA reads TGTGCCAGCAGCTTGGGACAGCCGAATTCACCCCTCCACTTT.

J is TRBJ1-5 and V is TRBV27; possibly TRBD1 for D (6 bases). V dropped 1 base and J dropped 0 bases, with 13 bases sitting between them. Germline V gene lookup returns CDR1 MNHEY and CDR2 SMNVEV (reference sequence). The CDR3 extends over 17 amino acids. This CDR3 reads CASSLYSQGFSNQPQHF. CDR3 sequence (DNA): TGTGCCAGCAGTTTATACTCTCAGGGGTTTAGCAATCAGCCCCAGCATTTT.

This sequence joins TRBV5-3 and TRBJ1-3, with a tentative D call TRBD1 (5 bases). TRBV5-3 is flagged as an ORF with uncertain function. V lost 2 bases and J 5 bases, leaving 11 bases between the germline ends. The CDR3 runs to 14 residues. CDR3 nucleotide sequence: TGTGCCAGAAGCTTAGGGACGGTAAGAAACACCATATATTTT. Translated, it gives CARSLGTVRNTIYF.

The genes are TRBV9 and TRBJ2-3; 8 positions agree with TRBD2. CDR3 size: 16 residues. V gave up 4 bases and J gave up 0 bases; unmatched junction bases: 7. The germline V gene encodes CDR1 SGDLS and CDR2 YYNGEE. CDR3 coding DNA: TGTGCCAGCAGCAGCACGGGGGGGCACAGCACAGATACGCAGTATTTT. It is translated as CASSSTGGHSTDTQYF.

In this sample, this clone turned up once. The rearrangement joins TRBV29-1 to TRBJ1-5, with no clear D. Germline loops: CDR1 SQVTM, CDR2 ANQGSEA. V was trimmed by 4 bases and J by 4 bases, leaving 11 bases between them. CDR3 length equals 13 residues. CDR3 protein: CSVAGAQNQPQHF. The CDR3 DNA sequence: TGCAGCGTTGCTGGCGCTCAGAATCAGCCCCAGCATTTT.